The clone carrying this T cell receptor beta chain appeared once. The data derive from a study of blood T cell repertoires in COVID-19. Study-wide background: From T cells, B-cell-depleted T cells, or PBMCs came the material, which was cDNA or gDNA.

Only in-frame clones appear in the TCRdb table, and some are missing; sequencing was by immunoSEQ multiplex PCR. The data show some 95,000 clones, 75% to 85% seen once. The sample taken for sequencing was peripheral blood. The source is a man between 65 and 79 years old with acute or convalescent COVID-19.

The CDR3 DNA is TGTGCCAGCAGCCCCTTAGCGGGAGGGGGCCCCCAAAACATTCAGTACTTC. This sequence encodes CASSPLAGGGPQNIQYF. The rearrangement links TRBV3-1 (or the pseudogene TRBV3-2) to TRBJ2-4; TRBD2 matches at 11 bases. Germline V gene sequence: CDR1 LGHDT, CDR2 YNNKEL (reference sequence). This CDR3 has 17 amino acids. V was clipped by 4 bases and J by 5 bases; unmatched bases: 10.